Reported below is one T cell receptor (beta chain). No antigen is known for it. No quality values exist for individual bases; no much larger clone is one base distant. TCR beta CDR3 regions were amplified from RNA transcripts. The first round of RT-PCR for the TCR CDR3 was performed with the HTBI primer set and the Qiagen OneStep RT-PCR kit. The libraries were constructed in a second round of multiplex PCR and then size-selected and purified. Paired-end sequencing of the libraries was performed with 100 bp reads on an Illumina HiSeq2000. The paper's processing steps were these. Raw data were processed with SOAPnuke, discarding reads with adapters, uncalled bases, mean Phred below 15, or no exact constant-primer or identifier match. COPE v1.2.5 was used to merge the high-quality paired reads, and each unique nucleotide sequence was defined as a clonotype. Clonotypes were aligned to IMGT TRBV, TRBD and TRBJ reference segments using MiTCR v1.1. Only V-J combinations with frequency above 0.0001, covering 99% to 99.2% of repertoires, were analysed. The TCS score was defined as the ratio of F50 (clonal expansion) to E x V (chaos), calculated using BLOSUM62-based TCRdist between CDR3 peptides within each V-J. Welch's t-statistics and random forest reduced several hundred V-J features to 13, which were used in a naive Bayes classifier (R e1071). TCRdb reran the public reads through fastp at Q25 and MiXCR, keeping productive beta chains. One record per CDR3 amino acid sequence lists the most common genes and DNA. TCRdb, not the authors, supplied the V and J calls. Counted in this sample were approximately 520,000 distinct CDR3 sequences; less than 25% of them appeared once. The ten largest clonotypes hold about 26% of the sample.

Stable Graves' hyperthyroidism was defined as no progression to ophthalmopathy during 18 months of follow-up. The hyperthyroidism patients were between 18 and 65 years old and newly diagnosed, with a disease duration of less than 2 months. Patients with uncontrolled infections, other autoimmune diseases, pregnancy or lactation were excluded. Diagnoses were established on the basis of clinical symptoms, serum thyroxine and TRAb, thyroid ultrasound, and orbital computed tomography. PBMCs were separated from around 9.1 ml of fresh peripheral blood using Ficoll-Paque density gradient centrifugation. Trizol reagent was used to extract total RNA, and RNA quality was then checked on an Agilent 2100 Bioanalyzer. This record comes from a study of T cells in Graves' hyperthyroidism and ophthalmopathy (dated 2019 in TCRdb). Notes on the research overall: Peripheral blood was sampled at the time of initial diagnosis, prior to any treatment. To identify distinguishing TCR V-J signatures, a discovery cohort of around 100 patients was used, comprising 43 with Graves' ophthalmopathy and some 60 with stable Graves' hyperthyroidism. Prospective prediction of ophthalmopathy was tested in an independent validation cohort consisting of about 20 hyperthyroidism patients and 17 patients who later progressed to ophthalmopathy. The 100 or so discovery patients were divided at random into training and test sets in a 7:3 ratio. In several Graves' hyperthyroidism patients, the study also compared T-cell repertoires from thyroid tissue with T-cell repertoires from blood. After sampling, hyperthyroidism patients received methimazole starting at 30 mg daily, and ophthalmopathy patients received high-dose intravenous methylprednisolone. The paper reports TCR Vbeta CDR3 sequencing of approximately 140 peripheral blood samples: approximately 41 ophthalmopathy, under 80 hyperthyroidism and around 17 progressor patients.

Study-wide conclusions, independent of this receptor: No statistical method was used to set the sample size in advance, and investigators knew the group allocation. Most expanded thyroid clonotypes (frequency above 0.001) were also detected in blood, suggesting blood repertoires may reflect thyroid immune responses. A model built on a 13 V-J signature distinguished ophthalmopathy from stable hyperthyroidism, reaching 85% to 90% sensitivity and about 81% specificity in cross-validation and 80%/75% in testing. During validation, the model predicted progression to ophthalmopathy a median of roughly six months ahead of onset, with 70.59% sensitivity and 72% to 85% specificity.

The germline V gene encodes CDR1 SGHRS and CDR2 YFSETQ. The CDR3 contains 15 residues, cysteine and phenylalanine counted. The retained sequence is limited to the CDR3, 45 bases, with the frame set at the first base. From V the trimming removes 0 bases and from J it removes 2 bases, while the gene matches leave 4 bases of the junction unaccounted for. Sequencing used blood. The rearranged chain carries TRBV5-1 and TRBJ2-5; 7 bases in the middle match TRBD1. This sequence originates from a man younger than 35 with Graves' hyperthyroidism. The DNA sequence is given as TGCGCCAGCAGCTTGGAACAGGGGAGACAAGAGACCCAGTACTTC. It specifies CASSLEQGRQETQYF.